Sequencing of this TCR beta chain was carried out in a study of regulatory T cells in long-lasting Graves disease. This clonotype was observed at least ten times. Its antigen is not identified. Time point meaning: newly diagnosed GD, antithyroid drugs for less than 3 months. After RNA was extracted from PBMCs, the TCR library was made from it. Investigators report Graves' disease was diagnosed under American Thyroid Association guidelines. Staff drew about 8.2 milliliters of peripheral blood into EDTA tubes. Notes on the study in general: Segments TRBV28, TRBJ1-2 and TRBJ2-5 showed preferential usage in persistent disease.

Germline V lookup: CDR1 KGHSH, CDR2 LQKENI. V lost 3 bases and J lost 5; bases outside the gene matches: 4. The CDR3 runs to 15 residues. Construction of the TCR beta libraries employed iRepertoire HTBI primers in conjunction with Arm-PCR of CDR3 regions. TCRdb called the multiplex PCR reads again in MiXCR, with one record for every CDR3 protein. The table shows about 200,000 distinct CDR3 sequences, with around 19% occurring only once. Sequences were derived from peripheral blood mononuclear cells (PBMCs), sampled at new diagnosis, from a patient treated with antithyroid drugs. This TCR came from a female donor with Graves disease. This chain links TRBV18 with TRBJ2-3, with 11 nucleotides matching TRBD2. CDR3 residues: CASSPGLADKDTQYF. The CDR3 DNA is TGTGCCAGCTCACCGGGACTAGCGGACAAAGATACGCAGTATTTT.